This T cell receptor beta chain was observed in a study of T cells in Graves' hyperthyroidism and ophthalmopathy. It was RNA transcripts that yielded the amplified TCR beta CDR3 regions. The HTBI primer set served for first-round RT-PCR of the TCR CDR3. TCRdb processed the multiplex PCR reads anew with MiXCR; each CDR3 protein has one entry. The repertoire holds approximately 400,000 distinct CDR3 sequences, with more than 15% as singletons. This clonotype was observed many times. J gave up 3 bases and V 5 bases, and 3 bases lay outside the gene matches. The CDR3 has 15 amino acids. CDR1 and CDR2 from the germline V gene are WNHNN and SYGVQD (reference sequence).

This clonotype originated in a woman between 18 and 30 years old with Graves' hyperthyroidism. Input material: blood. The chain uses TRBV10-1 and TRBJ2-2; 10 nucleotides line up with TRBD2. The CDR3 DNA sequence: TGCGCCAGCAGTAGTCTAGCGGGAGACACCGGGGAGCTGTTTTTT. Its translation: CASSSLAGDTGELFF.